This TCR beta chain was recorded in a study of blood T cell repertoires in COVID-19. Overall study: PBMCs, B-cell-depleted T cells, or T cells were the source of the cDNA or gDNA that made up the material.

Trimming cost V 7 bases and J 4 bases, with 15 bases left between them. Germline V gene sequence: CDR1 MNHEY, CDR2 SVGAGI. The CDR3 has 14 residues. Source study methods: Quantification of nucleated cells was approximated via reference gene primer amplification. Sequenced by immunoSEQ multiplex PCR; TCRdb stores in-frame clones only, minus some. The V and J calls and clone size are taken from that table; D and trimming were inferred from the DNA. The sample holds 150,000 to 200,000 clones, 82% seen once. Patients from Seattle were sampled longitudinally, starting during active infection. The TCR comes from a woman aged 40 to 55 with COVID-19, enrolled during active disease. What was sequenced was peripheral blood. The rearrangement joins TRBV6-5 to TRBJ2-3; TRBD1 is a possible D gene (5 bases). The CDR3 here is CASTGPEGADTQYF. The CDR3 DNA sequence: TGTGCCAGCACCGGACCAGAAGGGGCAGATACGCAGTATTTT.